This T cell receptor beta chain was identified during a study of CD4 and CD8 cells across lung adenocarcinoma regions listed by TCRdb under 2018. For the study in its entirety: The study compared tumor centers with tumor margins to examine intratumor heterogeneity of the T cell receptor repertoire.

This clonotype is labeled medium-sized (0.01 to 0.1%). It lacks a known antigen. Within one base of it there is no much larger clone, and no base qualities were kept. The CDR3 goes from the cysteine to the phenylalanine over 13 residues. Solely the CDR3 DNA is kept, with 39 bases framed from the first base. Via the germline V gene, CDR1 is MNHEY and CDR2 SVGAGI. Between the V and J ends, shortened by 7 bases and 1 base respectively, the junction contains 10 bases. The donors were patients who had localized lung adenocarcinoma, which is a subtype of non-small cell lung cancer. The margins of localized lung adenocarcinomas were where the samples came from. CD4+ T cells from tumor tissue were profiled separately from CD8+ T cells for TCR repertoire analysis. Libraries were constructed by PCR. The instrument given in TCRdb is HiSeq X Ten. TCRdb reran the public reads through fastp at Q25 and MiXCR, keeping productive beta chains. Each CDR3 protein gets just one entry, which takes the most common genes and DNA from the rows behind it. The table for this sample lists roughly 20,000 distinct CDR3 sequences; 46% of them were counted only once. The leading ten clones occupy approximately 19% of the sample.

Source material: CD4+ T cells from the margin of a lung tumor. The sample's cell subset or site label is to be understood as: tumor margin region. The chain is assembled from TRBV6-5 and TRBJ1-2; no D gene can be assigned with confidence. The receptor comes from a male donor with lung adenocarcinoma. The CD4 and CD8 labels of this study may be unreliable. The nucleotide sequence reads as follows: TGTGCCAGCAAGGAGACAAGTAACTATGGCTACACCTTC. Translation gives CASKETSNYGYTF.